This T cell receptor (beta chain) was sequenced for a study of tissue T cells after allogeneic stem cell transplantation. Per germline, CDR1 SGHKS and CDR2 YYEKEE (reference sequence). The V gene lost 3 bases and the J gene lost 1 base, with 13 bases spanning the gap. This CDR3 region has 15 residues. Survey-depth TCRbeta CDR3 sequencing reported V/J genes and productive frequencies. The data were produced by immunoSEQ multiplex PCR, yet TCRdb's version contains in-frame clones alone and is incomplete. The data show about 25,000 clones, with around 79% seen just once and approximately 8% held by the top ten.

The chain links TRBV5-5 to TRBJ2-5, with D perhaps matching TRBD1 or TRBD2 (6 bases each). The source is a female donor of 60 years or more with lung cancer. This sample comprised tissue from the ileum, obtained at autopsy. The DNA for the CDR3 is TGTGCCAGCAGCTCGGGGGCCTCCTCCCAAGAGACCCAGTACTTC. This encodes CASSSGASSQETQYF.